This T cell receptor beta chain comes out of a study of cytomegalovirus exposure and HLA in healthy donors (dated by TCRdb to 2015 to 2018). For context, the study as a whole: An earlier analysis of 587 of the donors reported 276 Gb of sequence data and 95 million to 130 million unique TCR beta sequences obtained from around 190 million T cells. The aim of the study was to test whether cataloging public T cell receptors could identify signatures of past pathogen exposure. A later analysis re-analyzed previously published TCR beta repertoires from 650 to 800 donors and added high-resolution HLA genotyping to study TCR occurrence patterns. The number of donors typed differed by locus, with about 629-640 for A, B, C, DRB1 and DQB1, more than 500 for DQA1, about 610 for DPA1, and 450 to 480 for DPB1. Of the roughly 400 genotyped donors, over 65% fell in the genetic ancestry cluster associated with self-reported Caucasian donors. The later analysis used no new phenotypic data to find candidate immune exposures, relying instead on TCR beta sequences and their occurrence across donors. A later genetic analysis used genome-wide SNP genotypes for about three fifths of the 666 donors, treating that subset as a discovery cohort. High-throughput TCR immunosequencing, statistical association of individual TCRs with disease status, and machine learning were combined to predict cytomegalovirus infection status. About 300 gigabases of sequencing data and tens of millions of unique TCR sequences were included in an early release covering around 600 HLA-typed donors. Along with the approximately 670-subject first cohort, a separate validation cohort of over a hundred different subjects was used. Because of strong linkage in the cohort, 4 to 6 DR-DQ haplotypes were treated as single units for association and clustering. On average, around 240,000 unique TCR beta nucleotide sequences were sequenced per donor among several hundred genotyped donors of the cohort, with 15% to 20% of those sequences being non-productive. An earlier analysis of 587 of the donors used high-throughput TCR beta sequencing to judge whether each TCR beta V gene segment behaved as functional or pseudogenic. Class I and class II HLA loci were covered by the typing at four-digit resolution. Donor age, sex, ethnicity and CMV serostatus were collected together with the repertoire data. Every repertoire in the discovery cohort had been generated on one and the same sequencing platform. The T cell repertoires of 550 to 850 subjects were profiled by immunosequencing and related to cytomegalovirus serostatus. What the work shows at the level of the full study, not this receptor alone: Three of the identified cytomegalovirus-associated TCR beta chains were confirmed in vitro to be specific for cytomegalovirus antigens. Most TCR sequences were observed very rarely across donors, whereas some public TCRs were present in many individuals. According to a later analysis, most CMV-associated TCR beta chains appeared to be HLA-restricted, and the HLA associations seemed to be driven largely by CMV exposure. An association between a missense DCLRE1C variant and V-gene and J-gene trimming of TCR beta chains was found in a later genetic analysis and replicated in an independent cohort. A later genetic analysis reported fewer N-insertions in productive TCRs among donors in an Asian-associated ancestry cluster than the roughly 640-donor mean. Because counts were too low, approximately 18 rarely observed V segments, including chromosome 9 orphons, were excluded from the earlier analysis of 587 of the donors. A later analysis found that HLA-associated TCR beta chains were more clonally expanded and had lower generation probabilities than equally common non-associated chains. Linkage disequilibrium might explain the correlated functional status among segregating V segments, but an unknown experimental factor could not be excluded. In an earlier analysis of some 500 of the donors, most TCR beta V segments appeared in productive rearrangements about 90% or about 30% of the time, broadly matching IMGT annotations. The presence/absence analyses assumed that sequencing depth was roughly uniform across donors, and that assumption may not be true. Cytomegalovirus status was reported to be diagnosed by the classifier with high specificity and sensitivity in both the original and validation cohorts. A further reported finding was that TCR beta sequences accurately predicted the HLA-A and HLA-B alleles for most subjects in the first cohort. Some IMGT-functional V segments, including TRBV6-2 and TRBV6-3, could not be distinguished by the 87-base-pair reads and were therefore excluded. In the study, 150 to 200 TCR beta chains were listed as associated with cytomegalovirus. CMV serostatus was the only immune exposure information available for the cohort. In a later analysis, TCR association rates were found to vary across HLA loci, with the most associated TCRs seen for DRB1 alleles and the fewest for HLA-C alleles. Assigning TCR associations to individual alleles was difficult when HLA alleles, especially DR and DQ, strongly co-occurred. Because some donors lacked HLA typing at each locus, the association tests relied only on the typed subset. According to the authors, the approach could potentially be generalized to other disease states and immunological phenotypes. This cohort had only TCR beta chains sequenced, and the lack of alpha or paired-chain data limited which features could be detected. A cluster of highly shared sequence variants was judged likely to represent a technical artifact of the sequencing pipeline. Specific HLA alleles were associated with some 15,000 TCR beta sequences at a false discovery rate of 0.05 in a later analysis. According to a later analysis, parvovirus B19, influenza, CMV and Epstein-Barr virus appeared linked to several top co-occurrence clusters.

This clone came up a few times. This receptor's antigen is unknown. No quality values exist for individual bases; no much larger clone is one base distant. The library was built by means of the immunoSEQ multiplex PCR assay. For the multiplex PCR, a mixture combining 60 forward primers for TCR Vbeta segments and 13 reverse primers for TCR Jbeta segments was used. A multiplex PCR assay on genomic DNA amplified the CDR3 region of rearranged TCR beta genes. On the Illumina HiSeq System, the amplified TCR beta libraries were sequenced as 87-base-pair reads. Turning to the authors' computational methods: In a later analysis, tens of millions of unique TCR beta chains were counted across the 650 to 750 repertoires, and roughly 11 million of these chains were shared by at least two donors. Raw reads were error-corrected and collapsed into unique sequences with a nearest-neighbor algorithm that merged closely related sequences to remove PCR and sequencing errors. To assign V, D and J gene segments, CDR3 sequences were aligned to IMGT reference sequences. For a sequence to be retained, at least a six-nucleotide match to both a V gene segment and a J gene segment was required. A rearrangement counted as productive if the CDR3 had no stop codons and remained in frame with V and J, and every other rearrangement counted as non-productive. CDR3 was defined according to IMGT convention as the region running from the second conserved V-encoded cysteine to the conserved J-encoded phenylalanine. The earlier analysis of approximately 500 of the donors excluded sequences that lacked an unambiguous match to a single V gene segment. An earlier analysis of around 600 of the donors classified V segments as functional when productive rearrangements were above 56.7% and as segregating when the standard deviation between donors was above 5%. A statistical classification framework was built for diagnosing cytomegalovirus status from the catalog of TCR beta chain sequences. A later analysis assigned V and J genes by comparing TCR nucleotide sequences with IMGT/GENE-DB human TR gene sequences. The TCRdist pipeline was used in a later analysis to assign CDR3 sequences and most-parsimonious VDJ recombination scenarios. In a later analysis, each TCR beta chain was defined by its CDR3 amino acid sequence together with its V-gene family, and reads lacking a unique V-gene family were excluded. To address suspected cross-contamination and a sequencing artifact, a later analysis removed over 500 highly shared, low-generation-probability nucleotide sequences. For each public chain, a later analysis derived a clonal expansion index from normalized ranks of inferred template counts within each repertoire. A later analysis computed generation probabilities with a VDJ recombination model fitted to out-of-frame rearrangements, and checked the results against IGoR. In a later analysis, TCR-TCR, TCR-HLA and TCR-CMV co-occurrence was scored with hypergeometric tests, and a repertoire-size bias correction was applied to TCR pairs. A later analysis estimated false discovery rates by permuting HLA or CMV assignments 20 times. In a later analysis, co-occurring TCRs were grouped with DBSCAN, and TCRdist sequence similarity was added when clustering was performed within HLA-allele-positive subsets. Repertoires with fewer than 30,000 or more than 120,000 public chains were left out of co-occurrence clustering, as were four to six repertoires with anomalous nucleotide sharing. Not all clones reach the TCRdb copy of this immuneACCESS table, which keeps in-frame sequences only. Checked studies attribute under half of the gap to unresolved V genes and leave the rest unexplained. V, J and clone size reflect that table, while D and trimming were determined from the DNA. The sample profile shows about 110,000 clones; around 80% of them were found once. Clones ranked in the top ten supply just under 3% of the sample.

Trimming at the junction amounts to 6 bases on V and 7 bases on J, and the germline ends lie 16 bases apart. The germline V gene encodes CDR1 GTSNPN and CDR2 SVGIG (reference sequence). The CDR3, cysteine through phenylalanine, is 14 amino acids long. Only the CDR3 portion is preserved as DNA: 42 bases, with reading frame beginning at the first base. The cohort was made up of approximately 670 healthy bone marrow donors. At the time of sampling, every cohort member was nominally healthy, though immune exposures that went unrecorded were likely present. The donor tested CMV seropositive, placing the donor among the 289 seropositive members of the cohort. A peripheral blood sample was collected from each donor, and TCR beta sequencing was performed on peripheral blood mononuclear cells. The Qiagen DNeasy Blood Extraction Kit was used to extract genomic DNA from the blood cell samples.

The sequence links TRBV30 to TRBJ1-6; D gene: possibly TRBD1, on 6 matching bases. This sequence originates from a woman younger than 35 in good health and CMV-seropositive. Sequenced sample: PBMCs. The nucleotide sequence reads TGTGCCTGTCCCGGGACATGGACGAATTCACCCCTCCACTTT. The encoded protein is CACPGTWTNSPLHF.